The 20 T cell receptor beta chains below all came from one sample that was sequenced in a study of CXCR3-negative and CXCR3-positive naive CD8 T cells. Findings and limits, study-wide: For CXCR3-positive naive cells, TRB CDR3s were more hydrophobic than those of CXCR3-negative naive cells.

The TRB libraries of cDNA were built by UMI-labeled 5' RACE. Each CDR3 protein gets one entry in TCRdb, which reprocessed the 5' RACE reads and gives no DNA. The sample data list around 95,000 distinct CDR3 sequences. No cognate antigen is known for these TCRs. Sequences were obtained from naive CXCR3+ CD8+ T cells from blood. Subset indicated: CD45RO-CCR7+CD27+CD95- naive CD8+ T cells expressing CXCR3 (TNR3+). The receptors shown here come from a human donor in good health. Some clones in this sample may be carry-over from other donors' samples.

V and J are TRBV29-1 and TRBJ2-7; TCRdb reports TRBD2, a call that lacks DNA to check it against. The CDR3 loop spans 18 amino acids. Germline V CDR1 and CDR2: SQVTM, ANQGSEA. CDR3 sequence reads: CSVEAPGTSGRSAYEQYF.

V gene TRBV27 combines with J gene TRBJ2-7. Germline assignment: CDR1 MNHEY and CDR2 SMNVEV (reference sequence). CDR3 length equals 13 residues. The CDR3 loop is CASSTFSSYEQYF.

The chain employs TRBV28 and TRBJ2-2. CDR1 is MDHEN and CDR2 is SYDVKM in the germline V gene. The CDR3 runs to 15 residues. CDR3 loop: CASTLGQEFGGELFF.

V is TRBV7-9 and J is TRBJ2-7; TCRdb gives TRBD1 as the D gene, but with no DNA this cannot be confirmed. This CDR3 contains 17 residues. Germline lookup yields CDR1 SEHNR and CDR2 FQNEAQ (reference sequence). CDR3 region: CASSLAGLRTGMYEQYF.

The V call is TRBV19, the J call TRBJ2-1; TCRdb's D call, TRBD1, is unchecked because there is no DNA. The germline V gene has CDR1 LNHDA and CDR2 SQIVND (reference sequence). The CDR3 loop spans 16 amino acids. CDR3 loop: CASSIRPGQGRDEQFF.

The chain joins TRBV7-9 to TRBJ2-1; TCRdb indicates TRBD1, and absent DNA this call remains unverified. Germline CDR1 and CDR2: SEHNR and FQNEAQ (reference sequence). This CDR3 has 17 amino acids. CDR3 sequence: CASSLGTGGSLYNEQFF.

The CDR3 loop reads CASSSVGERGEQYF. The chain links TRBV7-9 to TRBJ2-7. Germline CDR1 SEHNR, CDR2 FQNEAQ (reference sequence). CDR3 size: 14 residues.

The genes are TRBV7-8 and TRBJ2-4; TCRdb picks TRBD1, but there is no DNA to check that call. The V gene's germline CDR1 is SGHVS and CDR2 FQNEAQ. CDR3 size: 14 residues. CDR3 sequence reads: CASSSRGDKNIQYF.

This chain uses TRBV29-1 with TRBJ2-7; absent DNA, TCRdb's TRBD1 call cannot be checked. CDR1 and CDR2 from the germline V gene are SQVTM and ANQGSEA. The CDR3 spans 13 residues. The CDR3 protein is CSAQGGAPYEQYF.

The chain is built from TRBV6-5 and TRBJ2-7. Germline lookup yields CDR1 MNHEY and CDR2 SVGAGI. CDR3 size: 11 residues. The CDR3 sequence: CASSYSGKQYF.

The V call is TRBV20-1, the J call TRBJ1-2; without DNA, the TCRdb call of TRBD1 cannot be checked. The CDR3 runs 16 residues. Germline V lookup: CDR1 DFQATT, CDR2 SNEGSKA (reference sequence). CDR3 sequence: CSVRDNSDREIGGYTF.

The chain employs TRBV4-3 and TRBJ1-1; without DNA, the TCRdb call of TRBD1 cannot be checked. CDR1 is LGHNA and CDR2 is YSLEER in the germline V gene. The CDR3 runs to 16 residues. CDR3: CASSQEGRQGEVEAFF.

The chain is built from TRBV28 and TRBJ1-4; as DNA is missing, the TRBD1 call by TCRdb cannot be tested. The CDR3 is made up of 15 amino acids. The germline V gene has CDR1 MDHEN and CDR2 SYDVKM. CDR3 protein: CASSQGTANNEKLFF.

The chain is built from TRBV5-1 and TRBJ1-1; lacking DNA, the TRBD1 call made by TCRdb goes unchecked. Looked up from germline, CDR1 is SGHRS and CDR2 is YFSETQ. The CDR3 has 17 residues. Here the CDR3 reads CASSDGTAPPGNTEAFF.

This chain uses TRBV7-9 with TRBJ1-1. The V gene's germline CDR1 is SEHNR and CDR2 FQNEAQ (reference sequence). CDR3 length: 18 residues. The CDR3 spells CASSSLVGQASLWTEAFF.

The J gene is TRBJ2-1, the V gene TRBV5-1; TCRdb's D call of TRBD2 is untestable without DNA. CDR3 length equals 13 residues. Germline CDR1 reads SGHRS; CDR2 reads YFSETQ. CDR3: CASSTGLDYEQFF.

The V call is TRBV29-1, the J call TRBJ2-1; the D call from TCRdb, TRBD1, cannot be confirmed without DNA. The CDR3 covers 14 residues. The germline V gene has CDR1 SQVTM and CDR2 ANQGSEA. This CDR3 reads CSVGPQGVYNEQFF.

This rearrangement joins TRBV7-2 to TRBJ1-1; the D gene TCRdb calls, TRBD1, cannot be checked with no DNA. Germline V gives CDR1 SGHTA, CDR2 FQGNSA. The CDR3 length is 15 residues. The CDR3: CASSLGGTGITEAFF.

This sequence joins TRBV4-1 and TRBJ1-2. Germline V gives CDR1 MGHRA, CDR2 YSYEKL. This CDR3 is 14 amino acids long. CDR3 protein: CASSQMDGGNGYTF.

The V call is TRBV11-3, the J call TRBJ2-7; as DNA is missing, the TRBD2 call by TCRdb cannot be tested. Germline V gene sequence: CDR1 SGHNT, CDR2 YENEEA. The CDR3 has 12 amino acids. CDR3 sequence reads: CATGLTSYEQYF.